This T cell receptor beta chain came from a study of cytomegalovirus exposure and HLA in healthy donors. Study outcomes and limitations: Later analysis placed DRB1 highest and HLA-C lowest in TCR association rates, which differed by HLA locus. Later analysis indicated greater clonal expansion among HLA-associated TCR beta chains than among equally common other chains. Later on, a genetic analysis was performed. It linked a missense variant in DCLRE1C with V- and J-gene trimming of TCR beta.

This clone was seen a single time. Its cognate antigen is unknown. This CDR3 has 14 residues. J gave up 6 bases and V 8 bases, and 7 bases lay outside the gene matches. Germline V gene lookup returns CDR1 MNHNS and CDR2 SASEGT. The primer mix had 60 Vbeta and 13 Jbeta primers. Clones were sequenced by immunoSEQ multiplex PCR, and TCRdb holds only the in-frame ones, with some missing. The sample yields 200,000 or so clones, 75% to 80% seen once. Sequenced material: PBMCs. This chain joins TRBV6-1 and TRBJ1-1; 12 bases map to TRBD1. This TCR came from a woman in her twenties or thirties in good health and CMV-seropositive. This chain's CDR3 is CASGTGGRGAEAFF. DNA of the CDR3: TGTGCCAGCGGGACAGGGGGCAGGGGGGCTGAAGCTTTCTTT.